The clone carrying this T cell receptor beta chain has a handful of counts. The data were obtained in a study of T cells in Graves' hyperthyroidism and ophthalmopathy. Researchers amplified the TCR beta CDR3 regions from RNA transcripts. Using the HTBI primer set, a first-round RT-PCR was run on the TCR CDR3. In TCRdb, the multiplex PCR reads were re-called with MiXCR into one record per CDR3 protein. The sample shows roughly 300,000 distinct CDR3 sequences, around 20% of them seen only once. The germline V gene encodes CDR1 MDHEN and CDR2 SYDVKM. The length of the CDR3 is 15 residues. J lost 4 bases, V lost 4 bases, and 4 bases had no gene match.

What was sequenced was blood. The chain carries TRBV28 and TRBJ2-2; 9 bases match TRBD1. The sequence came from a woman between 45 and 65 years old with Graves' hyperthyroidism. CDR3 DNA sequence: TGTGCCAGCAGTTCTTTGGGACAGGGCACCGGGGAGCTGTTTTTT. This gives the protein CASSSLGQGTGELFF.